This paragraph reports one T cell receptor (beta chain). There are a few counts of this clonotype. There is no known antigen for this receptor. No clone much larger than this one lies a single base away; base qualities are absent. The source of the sample is a study of T cells in Graves' hyperthyroidism and ophthalmopathy (dated by TCRdb to about 2019). In the study overall: Peripheral blood was collected at initial diagnosis, before any treatment. To identify TCR V-J signatures that set the groups apart, the researchers used a discovery cohort of 90 to 100 patients, made up of roughly 40 with Graves' ophthalmopathy and about 60 with stable Graves' hyperthyroidism. Prospective prediction of ophthalmopathy was tested in an independent validation cohort consisting of roughly 20 hyperthyroidism patients and 15 or so patients who later progressed to ophthalmopathy. The roughly 91 discovery patients were randomly divided into training and test sets at a 7:3 ratio. In six Graves' hyperthyroidism patients, the study also compared T-cell repertoires from thyroid tissue with T-cell repertoires from blood. Once sampling was done, hyperthyroidism patients were given methimazole at a starting dose of 30 mg daily, whereas ophthalmopathy patients were given high-dose intravenous methylprednisolone. The paper describes TCR Vbeta CDR3 sequencing of around 130 peripheral blood samples, made up of around 41 ophthalmopathy patients, around 78 hyperthyroidism patients and some 17 progressor patients. What the research found in general, with its limitations: No statistical method was used to fix the sample size in advance, and group allocation was not hidden from the investigators. In validation, progression to ophthalmopathy was predicted by the model with nearly 71% sensitivity and 72.22% specificity, a median of around 6.5 months before onset. In cross-validation, a model built on a 13 V-J signature told ophthalmopathy apart from stable hyperthyroidism with about 90% sensitivity and roughly 81% specificity, and in testing the same model reached 80%/75%. Most expanded thyroid clonotypes (frequency above 0.001) were also detected in blood, a finding suggesting that blood repertoires may reflect thyroid immune responses.

Moderately to severely active disease, a Clinical Activity Score of at least 3, a NOSPECS grade of at least 4, and a duration under 3 months were present in ophthalmopathy patients. Any patient with an uncontrolled infection, another autoimmune disease, pregnancy or lactation was excluded. Diagnoses relied on clinical symptoms, serum thyroxine and TRAb, thyroid ultrasound and orbital computed tomography. PBMCs were separated from approximately 9.9 ml of fresh peripheral blood using Ficoll-Paque density gradient centrifugation. Total RNA was extracted using Trizol reagent, and RNA quality was assessed on an Agilent 2100 Bioanalyzer. The TCR beta CDR3 regions were amplified from the RNA transcripts. A first-round RT-PCR of the TCR CDR3 used the HTBI primer set with the Qiagen OneStep RT-PCR kit. A second multiplex PCR round built the libraries, followed by size selection and purification. Libraries were sequenced paired-end with 100 bp reads on an Illumina HiSeq2000. The source study handled its data this way. SOAPnuke was used to process the raw data, with reads discarded if the reads contained adapters or uncalled bases, had a mean Phred below 15, or lacked an exact constant-primer or identifier match. COPE v1.2.5 was used to merge the high-quality paired reads, and each unique nucleotide sequence was defined as a clonotype. MiTCR v1.1 was used to align clonotypes to the IMGT TRBV, TRBD and TRBJ reference segments. The analysis included only V-J combinations with a frequency above 0.0001, which together covered 98% to 99.2% of the repertoires. A TCS score was defined as the ratio of F50 (clonal expansion) to E x V (chaos), with BLOSUM62-based TCRdist applied between CDR3 peptides within each V-J. Welch's t-statistics and random forest reduced 500 to 650 V-J features to fewer than 15, which were used in a naive Bayes classifier (R e1071). Clones were called with MiXCR by TCRdb after fastp trimmed the public reads at Q25, and only in-frame beta chains were retained. A single entry per CDR3 protein holds the most common genes and DNA from its merged rows. Here the V and J calls rest on TCRdb's processing, not on the authors' analysis. This sample has hundreds of thousands of distinct CDR3 sequences in its table, and 15% to 20% of those were observed once. The ten biggest clones cover roughly 50% of the sample.

The sequencing sample was made of blood. The sequence came from a man aged 35 to 55 with Graves' ophthalmopathy.

The CDR3 reads as follows: CSAPGTSNYGYTF. The DNA sequence is given as TGCAGTGCCCCCGGGACATCTAACTATGGCTACACCTTC. Recombination connected TRBV20-1 to TRBJ1-2; a weak D assignment points to TRBD1 (6 bases agree). From the cysteine up to the phenylalanine, the CDR3 has a length of 13 residues. Kept here is only the CDR3 DNA, which spans 39 bases and is read in frame from base 1. The junction carries 11 bases between V and J, which are trimmed by 6 bases and 0 bases respectively. For CDR1 and CDR2, the germline V gene (reference sequence) lists DFQATT and SNEGSKA.